This T cell receptor (beta chain) was identified in a study of T cell responses to AZD1222 COVID-19 vaccine. CDR1 and CDR2 from the germline V gene are SGHTA and FQGNSA. Trimming pared 5 bases from V and 0 bases from J, leaving 8 bases between. The CDR3 has 13 residues. The table came from immunoSEQ multiplex PCR; TCRdb's copy has only in-frame clones and leaves some out. Here the sample spans 75,000 to 90,000 clones, around 88% being singletons. The receptor was isolated from an adult in good health. The chain has TRBV7-2 and TRBJ2-7, with D uncertain. Sequences were derived from peripheral blood, sampled on day 0 of AZD1222 vaccination. The CDR3 sequence: CASSTWSSYEQYF. CDR3 bases: TGTGCCAGCAGCACCTGGAGCTCCTACGAGCAGTACTTC.